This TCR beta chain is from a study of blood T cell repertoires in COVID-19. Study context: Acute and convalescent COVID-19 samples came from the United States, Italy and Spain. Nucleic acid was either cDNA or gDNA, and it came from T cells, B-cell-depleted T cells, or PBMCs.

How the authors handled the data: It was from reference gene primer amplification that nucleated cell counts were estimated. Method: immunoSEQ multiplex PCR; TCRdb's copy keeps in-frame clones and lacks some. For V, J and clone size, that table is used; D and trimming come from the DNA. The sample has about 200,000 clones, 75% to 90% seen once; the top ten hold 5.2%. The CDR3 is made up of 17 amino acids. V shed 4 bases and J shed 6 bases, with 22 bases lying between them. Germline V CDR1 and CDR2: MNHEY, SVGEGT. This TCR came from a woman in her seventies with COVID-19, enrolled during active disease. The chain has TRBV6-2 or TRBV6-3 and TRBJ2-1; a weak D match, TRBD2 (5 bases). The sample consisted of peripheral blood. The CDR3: CASSSNIGRSDTNEQFF. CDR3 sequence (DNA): TGTGCCAGCAGTTCTAATATTGGGAGATCCGATACCAATGAGCAGTTCTTC.